Listed here are 9 T cell receptor beta chains from one sample, sequenced in a study of cytomegalovirus exposure and HLA in healthy donors. Both 60 Vbeta primers and 13 Jbeta primers went into the PCR. The data were produced by immunoSEQ multiplex PCR, yet TCRdb's version contains in-frame clones alone and is incomplete. The sample contains roughly 120,000 clones, 70% to 80% of which appear only once. The sequenced sample consisted of PBMCs. The receptors come from a young man in good health and CMV-seropositive.

The gene calls are TRBV15 and TRBJ2-7; perhaps TRBD1 as D (6 bases). Germline-derived CDR1 and CDR2 are LNHNV and YYDKDF (reference sequence). Trimming removed 0 bases from V and 4 bases from J, with 7 bases in between. CDR3 length: 13 amino acids. This chain's CDR3 is CATSREGGYEQYF. The CDR3 nucleotides read TGTGCCACCAGCAGAGAAGGGGGTTACGAGCAGTACTTC.

The chain has TRBV6-5 and TRBJ1-5; D gene unclear. Trimming shortened V by 6 bases and J by 4 bases, and 10 bases separated the two germline ends. Germline lookup yields CDR1 MNHEY and CDR2 SVGAGI. The CDR3 is 13 amino acids. The CDR3 region is CASRPPGNQPQHF. The CDR3 region has the DNA TGTGCCAGCAGGCCCCCGGGGAATCAGCCCCAGCATTTT.

The chain combines TRBV6-4 with TRBJ2-7; D perhaps matches TRBD2 (5 bases). Germline CDR1 MRHNA, CDR2 SNTAGT. The CDR3 length is 13 residues. Trimming took 5 bases from V and 6 from J, leaving 14 bases between them. CDR3 nucleotide sequence: TGTGCCAGCAGTCCACTCCCACGGGGCGAGCAGTACTTC. As protein: CASSPLPRGEQYF.

V gene TRBV6-5 combines with J gene TRBJ1-3; D gene uncertain. The germline CDR1 and CDR2 sequences are MNHEY and SVGAGI. Trimming removed 7 bases from V and 2 bases from J, with 12 bases in between. This CDR3 region has 14 residues. The CDR3 loop reads CASTTTETGNTIYF. The CDR3 DNA reads as TGTGCCAGCACCACCACAGAAACTGGAAACACCATATATTTT.

The chain joins TRBV28 to TRBJ1-2, with a weak D call TRBD1 (6 bases). Germline assignment: CDR1 MDHEN and CDR2 SYDVKM. V lost 5 bases, J lost 4 bases, and 23 bases lay in between. This CDR3 region has 17 residues. CDR3 nucleotide sequence: TGTGCCAGCAGTGCGGGGGGGGCACGAGGACTTCCCTATGGCTACACCTTC. Protein sequence: CASSAGGARGLPYGYTF.

This chain uses TRBV10-3 with TRBJ2-1, with a possible D match to TRBD2 (5 bases). In germline, CDR1 is ENHRY, CDR2 SYGVKD. The CDR3 has 13 amino acids. V lost 10 bases to trimming and J lost 8 bases, with 18 bases between them. In nucleotides, the CDR3 is TGTGCCACCCGTACGAGGGTGAGGGATGAGCAGTTCTTC. It yields the protein CATRTRVRDEQFF.

The chain has TRBV5-1 and TRBJ2-6; D uncertain. The V end lost 4 bases, the J end lost 0 bases, and 14 bases lay between the germline ends. CDR3 length: 17 amino acids. Germline V gene lookup returns CDR1 SGHRS and CDR2 YFSETQ. CDR3 sequence reads: CASSVAPQSSGANVLTF. CDR3 DNA: TGCGCCAGCAGCGTCGCGCCACAGAGCTCTGGGGCCAACGTCCTGACTTTC.

This chain joins TRBV18 and TRBJ1-4; D may be TRBD1 (5 bases). The CDR3 has 16 residues. V shed 2 bases and J shed 8 bases, with 18 bases lying between them. The germline V gene has CDR1 KGHSH and CDR2 LQKENI. CDR3 in DNA: TGTGCCAGCTCACCATCGGGGGACCCGGCCGGCGAAAAACTGTTTTTT. Translation: CASSPSGDPAGEKLFF.

This clone was found once. The chain has TRBV5-1 and TRBJ2-5, with 8 bases aligning to TRBD2. V shed 4 bases, J shed 2 bases, and the junction held 4 bases outside the gene matches. The germline V gene has CDR1 SGHRS and CDR2 YFSETQ. The CDR3 extends over 14 amino acids. The CDR3 spells CASSLGTRQETQYF. The CDR3 bases are TGCGCCAGCAGCCTCGGGACTAGACAAGAGACCCAGTACTTC.